This is a list of T cell receptor beta chains from one sample in a study of shared clonotypes between healthy human individuals. Sequencing used immunoSEQ multiplex PCR; TCRdb keeps in-frame clones, though not all of them. The repertoire consists of some 2,500,000 clones, with under 95% occurring once and the leading ten covering around 0.35%. The sequenced sample was naive CD4+ T cells from PBMCs. These receptors were collected from a man between 18 and 29 years old in good health. Some clones in this sample may be carry-over from other donors' samples. Both conserved end residues are part of each CDR3. A D gene is named only where the DNA matches it firmly. The size field is filled for only some rows; it gives once, few, many or a size class.

CDR3 | DNA | J | size | D | V
CASSRTGGDTEAFF | TGTGCCAGCAGTAGGACAGGCGGGGACACTGAAGCTTTCTTT | TRBJ1-1 | - | TRBD1 | TRBV6-5
CASSLERGPYNEQFF | TGCGCCAGCAGCTTGGAGCGGGGGCCCTACAATGAGCAGTTCTTC | TRBJ2-1 | - | TRBD2 | TRBV5-1
CSVGLTGTGELFF | TGCAGCGTTGGGTTAACTGGGACCGGGGAGCTGTTTTTT | TRBJ2-2 | - | - | TRBV29-1
CASSLDAWGGGQTQYF | TGCGCCAGCAGCCTCGACGCCTGGGGGGGCGGACAGACCCAGTACTTC | TRBJ2-5 | - | - | TRBV4-3
CATSRDTEAFF | TGTGCCACCAGCAGAGATACTGAAGCTTTCTTT | TRBJ1-1 | - | - | TRBV15
CASSKSYEQYF | TGTGCCAGCAGCAAGAGTTACGAGCAGTACTTC | TRBJ2-7 | - | - | TRBV5-6
CASSARRRQGTEAFF | TGTGCCAGTAGTGCCCGGAGGCGTCAAGGCACTGAAGCTTTCTTT | TRBJ1-1 | - | - | TRBV19
CASSSPSETQYF | TGTGCCAGCAGCTCCCCGAGTGAGACCCAGTACTTC | TRBJ2-5 | - | - | TRBV7-2
CASSSPLTGANTEAFF | TGTGCCAGCAGCTCTCCTTTGACAGGGGCTAACACTGAAGCTTTCTTT | TRBJ1-1 | - | TRBD1 | TRBV28
CASSLAGYSYEQYF | TGTGCCAGCAGCTTGGCGGGCTACTCCTACGAGCAGTACTTC | TRBJ2-7 | - | - | TRBV5-4
CASSTGTGGRNTEAFF | TGTGCCAGTAGCACCGGGACAGGGGGCAGGAACACTGAAGCTTTCTTT | TRBJ1-1 | once | TRBD1 | TRBV19
CASSLRSSGEQFF | TGCGCCAGCAGCTTGAGGTCTAGCGGTGAGCAGTTCTTC | TRBJ2-1 | - | TRBD2 | TRBV5-1
CSTSIFGPGSDTQYF | TGCAGCACCAGTATTTTCGGGCCCGGCTCAGATACGCAGTATTTT | TRBJ2-3 | - | - | TRBV29-1
CASSDYRGYGYTF | TGCGCCAGCAGTGATTACAGGGGCTATGGCTACACCTTC | TRBJ1-2 | - | TRBD1 | TRBV10-1
CASSIEQGKTQYF | TGTGCCAGTAGTATAGAACAGGGGAAGACCCAGTACTTC | TRBJ2-5 | - | TRBD1 | TRBV19
CASSRGMGHTEAFF | TGTGCCAGCTCCAGAGGGATGGGGCACACTGAAGCTTTCTTT | TRBJ1-1 | - | - | TRBV11-1
CASSRGYNYGYTF | TGTGCCAGCAGCCGTGGATATAACTATGGCTACACCTTC | TRBJ1-2 | once | - | TRBV7-6
CASSGVGGTEAFF | TGTGCCAGCAGCGGGGTCGGGGGAACTGAAGCTTTCTTT | TRBJ1-1 | - | - | TRBV5-6
CAWSRYGQVEQFF | TGTGCCTGGAGTCGCTATGGTCAGGTTGAGCAGTTCTTC | TRBJ2-1 | - | - | TRBV30
CASWGRTFMNTEAFF | TGTGCCAGTTGGGGACGGACCTTCATGAACACTGAAGCTTTCTTT | TRBJ1-1 | - | - | TRBV19
CSVRGQGRSYEQYF | TGCAGCGTCAGGGGGCAGGGGCGCTCCTACGAGCAGTACTTC | TRBJ2-7 | - | TRBD1 | TRBV29-1